Each of the 8 T cell receptor beta chains below was sequenced from the same sample in a study of post-analysis software for immune sequencing data. Overall study results and limits: Controls showed lower frequencies than patients for five or six TRBV segments, and TRBV5-6, TRBV5-1 and TRBV20-1 were among these.

cDNA libraries for TCR beta contained unique molecular identifiers. TCRdb reprocessed the PCR reads with MiXCR, giving one entry per CDR3 protein. The sample has hundreds of thousands of distinct CDR3 sequences, roughly 27% seen once. These TCRs are of unknown antigen specificity. Sequencing input: blood. These receptors came from a girl between 5 and 17 years old with multiple sclerosis.

This clonotype has only a few counts. The rearrangement links TRBV11-2 to TRBJ2-3; tentatively, D is TRBD2 (5 bases). CDR1 SGHAT and CDR2 FQNNGV come from the germline V gene. V gave up 5 bases and J gave up 0 bases, with 12 bases separating them. The CDR3 totals 15 residues. CDR3 sequence reads: CASSRSGTSTDTQYF. The CDR3 nucleotides read TGTGCCAGCAGCCGGAGCGGTACTAGCACAGATACGCAGTATTTT.

A few counts support this clonotype. The chain couples TRBV6-2 or TRBV6-3 to TRBJ1-1; D may be TRBD1 (5 bases). Germline V gives CDR1 MNHEY, CDR2 SVGEGT. The CDR3 covers 16 residues. Trimming removed 2 bases from V and 4 bases from J, with 17 bases in between. The CDR3 spells CASSYRGETFGTEAFF. Here the CDR3 DNA reads TGTGCCAGCAGTTACCGGGGGGAGACTTTTGGCACTGAAGCTTTCTTT.

This clonotype was observed a few times. The genes are TRBV27 and TRBJ1-2, with 7 bases identical to TRBD1. The J segment lost 1 base and the V segment lost 6 bases, leaving 8 bases of the junction unmatched. CDR1 is MNHEY and CDR2 is SMNVEV in the germline V gene (reference sequence). This CDR3 is built from 15 residues. The CDR3 region has the DNA TGTGCCAGCAGGACCACAGGGGACCGTAACTATGGCTACACCTTC. It codes for CASRTTGDRNYGYTF.

The CDR3 region has the DNA TGTGCCAGCAGCCAAGATAGGAGCGGGCGACCGGCAGATACGCAGTATTTT. It yields the protein CASSQDRSGRPADTQYF. J is TRBJ2-3 and V is TRBV4-2, with TRBD2 as a possible D gene (6 bases). Germline V lookup: CDR1 LGHNA, CDR2 YNFKEQ. This CDR3 comprises 17 residues. V lost 0 bases, J lost 4 bases, and 17 bases lay in between.

This chain uses TRBV28 with TRBJ2-1; TRBD1 matches 8 bases. CDR1 MDHEN and CDR2 SYDVKM come from the germline V gene. J lost 5 bases, V lost 5 bases, and 11 bases had no gene match. The CDR3 consists of 16 residues. CDR3 bases: TGTGCCAGCAGTCCAAAAGACAGGGGTCTCGACAATGAGCAGTTCTTC. Protein: CASSPKDRGLDNEQFF.

A note on this clonotype: The junction differs from germline at one of its ends, possibly a read error. The chain has TRBV27 and TRBJ1-6; D remains unclear. Germline V gives CDR1 MNHEY, CDR2 SMNVEV (reference sequence). The CDR3 is 13 residues long. In DNA, the CDR3 is TGTGCCAGCAGTCGGACCCCTAATTCACCCCTTCACTTT. Translation: CASSRTPNSPLHF.

The chain employs TRBV11-2 and TRBJ2-5; TRBD1 or TRBD2 may be the D gene (5 bases each). V lost 5 bases to trimming and J lost 5 bases, with 18 bases between them. CDR1 and CDR2 from the germline V gene are SGHAT and FQNNGV. The CDR3 totals 15 residues. The CDR3 DNA sequence: TGTGCCAGCAGCCCTCGCCCCGTTTGGGGGGAGACCCAGTACTTC. Protein sequence: CASSPRPVWGETQYF.

This clonotype was observed a handful of times. The chain has TRBV2 and TRBJ2-7, with D perhaps given as TRBD1 or TRBD2 (5 bases each). The V end lost 6 bases, the J end lost 2 bases, and 11 bases lay between the germline ends. There are 13 residues in the CDR3. Germline-derived CDR1 and CDR2 are SNHLY and FYNNEI. The chain's CDR3 is CASRRDGTYEQYF. CDR3 nucleotides: TGTGCCAGCAGAAGGGACGGCACCTACGAGCAGTACTTC.